What follows is one TCR beta chain and its context. Which antigen it targets is not known. No qualities accompany the bases; no much larger clone lies one base away. The sample originates from a study of human T cells and chemical hapten exposure listed by TCRdb under 2021. In terms of the full investigation: For sensitization, 2% DPC in acetone was applied to a roughly 2 cm by roughly 2 cm area of upper inner arm skin. Weekly therapeutic DPC doses were additionally applied to the scalp of patients throughout the approximately 23-week study period. Patch testing was done on the upper back using Finn chambers containing 0.01% DPC, and results were scored after 6 days according to International Contact Dermatitis Research Group standards. The mostly female patient cohort included alopecia areata with under or over 50% scalp involvement, alopecia totalis and alopecia universalis. The libraries were sequenced as a pool, and the TCR yield per sample differed mostly because of small variations in library volumes within the pool. The study tracked peripheral blood TCR repertoire changes in vivo during primary and secondary sensitization to the hapten diphenylcyclopropenone (DPC) in alopecia patients. Blood samples were taken from patients before sensitization (week 0) and at 2, 6 and about 24 weeks after DPC sensitization. Under 30 alopecia patients gave blood for TCR sequencing at one to four time points (pre-sensitization, 2, 6 and 24 weeks).

The meaning of the sample's time point label: pre-sensitization, week 0. What the treatment or condition label conveys for this sample: therapeutic diphenylcyclopropenone sensitization with weekly scalp DPC. At every patch-test visit, the blood draw took place before the patch test was put on. To be eligible, patients had to be aged 18 to 70, diagnosed with alopecia and judged suitable for DPC therapy, while pregnant patients were excluded. Unfractionated whole blood was collected in Tempus Blood RNA tubes, and total RNA was extracted from that blood. The library was produced with RACE. The listed sequencing device is NextSeq 500. Library preparation attached unique molecular identifiers to individual cDNA molecules for quantitative, reproducible TCR counting. For every blood RNA sample, sequencing covered both the TCR alpha and TCR beta chains. The paper's processing steps were these. Samples had a median of around 92,000 TCRs, with a range from about 20,000 to 690,600. The Decombinator software suite was used to annotate V, J and CDR3 in the TCR reads. For PS versus PT1 abundance plots, all samples were subsampled to the same number of TCRs (28,000). Expanded TCRs were defined as absent before sensitization and observed at least eight times at the 2-week time point. TCRdb itself trimmed the public reads at Q25 with fastp, ran MiXCR and retained productive beta chains. Rows matching on CDR3 protein sequence are summarized as one entry with the most common DNA and genes. The V and J calls, along with clone size, are taken from TCRdb and not from the paper's own processing. Counted in this sample were 95,000 to 150,000 distinct CDR3 sequences; roughly 13% of them appeared once. Approximately 3% of the sample comes from the top ten.

Including the terminal cysteine and phenylalanine, the CDR3 comprises 13 residues. The read is trimmed to its CDR3 DNA, 39 bases read in frame from base 1. V is pared back by 7 bases and J by 2 bases, with 10 bases lying between the germline termini. Study-wide findings and limitations: Expanded TCRs formed significantly more large CDR3 similarity clusters than pre-sensitization or healthy control sets, consistent with antigen-driven responses. The number of TCRs above 1 in 1000 frequency did not change with DPC sensitization; there was no evidence of global repertoire structure alterations. Patch test score was positively correlated with the number of PT1 expanded TCRs, with significance at thresholds 8, 16 and 32 but not at 4. Repeated subsampling changed both the strength of the expansion versus patch-test correlation and the threshold at which the correlation became significant. All patients had alopecia, a presumed autoimmune disease, so their immune response might differ from that of healthy individuals.

Sequences were derived from whole blood, sampled in connection with sensitization to the hapten diphenylcyclopropenone (DPC). This receptor was obtained from a woman younger than 35 with alopecia areata. Some clones in this sample may be carry-over from other donors' samples. Recombination joined TRBV12-3 or TRBV12-4 with TRBJ2-3; the D gene remains uncertain. The nucleotide sequence is given as TGTGCCAGCAAGAGTGGGAACACAGATACGCAGTATTTT. It translates to CASKSGNTDTQYF.